The following is a TCR beta chain sequence with its context. The antigen it binds to is not known. No base-level quality is on record; no much larger clone is a single base apart. Each collaborating institution followed its own protocols to collect whole blood in K2EDTA tubes. Collaborator samples were shipped for TCRbeta analysis as frozen whole blood, isolated PBMCs, or DNA extracted from either sample type. This entry is derived from a study of blood T cell repertoires in COVID-19 (dated by TCRdb to about 2020). Background on the whole study: Samples covering the acute and convalescent phases of COVID-19 were provided by collaborators in the United States, Italy and Spain. The sample metadata nearly always contained a de-identified subject ID, COVID-19 status, age in years and sex. The repertoires were released in a freely available public database meant as a resource for research on the immune response to SARS-CoV-2. Where HLA class I and class II types were available, the types were taken from metadata supplied by the sample provider, not from assay-based typing. Samples were obtained from the ongoing ImmuneRACE study (first 160 participants) and from 1,000 to 1,500 subjects provided by 6 global collaborators. The material from the prospective study consisted of cDNA or gDNA derived from T cells, B-cell-depleted T cells, or PBMCs. The dataset comprised deeply sampled blood TCRbeta repertoires from subjects exposed to, actively infected with, or recovered from COVID-19.

The immunoSEQ Assay, a bias-controlled multiplex PCR, was used to amplify TCRbeta CDR3 regions from genomic DNA. The study's own analysis went as follows. Nucleated cell counts per sample were estimated from amplification of reference gene primers within the assay. To quantify the absolute abundance of each unique TCRbeta CDR3 rearrangement, sequence reads were collapsed and filtered. For each sample, productive Simpson clonality was calculated as the square root of Simpson's diversity index across productive rearrangements. In TCRdb, the immuneACCESS table is reduced to in-frame sequences with V and J assigned. These tables do not hold every clone; where another copy was compared, an unresolved V gene accounts for under half, and the others remain unexplained. V and J calls and clone size are copied from that table; D and trimming were computed from the DNA. The sample records about 300,000 clones, 70% to 90% of which are singletons. Over 1% of the sample goes to the ten largest clones.

Taken from the germline V gene, the CDR1 and CDR2 loops are SGDLS and YYNGEE. Clipping removes 4 bases from V and 3 bases from J, with 7 as the unmatched junction base count. The cysteine opens and the phenylalanine closes a CDR3 of 15 amino acids. Only the CDR3 DNA stays, 45 bases, in frame from base 1. Paper-wide results and their limitations: The amount of clinical and demographic metadata varied by source and participant and was provided uncurated.

The receptor chain draws on TRBV9 and TRBJ2-7; 10 bases in between match TRBD1. The sample consisted of peripheral blood. The receptor's source is a man between 65 and 85 years old with acute or convalescent COVID-19. CDR3 sequence: CASSPRQGAHYEQYF. DNA sequence: TGTGCCAGCAGCCCCCGACAGGGGGCTCACTACGAGCAGTACTTC. Extended through the reference TRBV9 and TRBJ2-7 proteins, this CDR3 yields the full variable domain: DSGVTQTPKHLITATGQRVTLRCSPRSGDLSVYWYQQSLDQGLQFLIQYYNGEERAKGNILERFSAQQFPDLHSELNLSSLELGDSALYFCASSPRQGAHYEQYFGPGTRLTVT.